This T cell receptor (beta chain) was identified during a study of read filtering for tumor transcriptome and immune sequencing. The V gene lost 4 bases and the J gene lost 3 bases, with 9 bases spanning the gap. Germline V CDR1 and CDR2: SGHDN, FVKESK. The CDR3 consists of 13 residues. The library was built from 400 to 500 ng RNA with molecular barcoded adaptors for alpha/delta and beta/gamma chains. MiXCR was run by TCRdb on the reads, yielding one entry per CDR3 protein. The data show 50,000 to 65,000 distinct CDR3 sequences, around 12% seen once. In this sample, this clonotype turned up many times.

This chain connects TRBV14 to TRBJ1-2, with unresolved D. The source of this sequence is a donor aged 40 or older with multiple myeloma. The sample comprised a population of CD138-negative cells sorted from bone marrow. The CDR3 reads CASSLGVYYGYTF. CDR3 bases: TGTGCCAGCAGCCTAGGTGTTTACTATGGCTACACCTTC.